Reported below is one T cell receptor beta chain. Patients in Seattle were enrolled during active infection, then followed longitudinally. The sample comes from a study of blood T cell repertoires in COVID-19. Overall study context: The analysed material was cDNA or gDNA that came from T cells, B-cell-depleted T cells, or PBMCs.

CDR3 size: 15 residues. V was clipped by 2 bases and J by 4 bases; unmatched bases: 6. Germline CDR1 and CDR2: MDHEN and SYDVKM. Authors' analysis steps: Reference gene primer amplification gave estimated nucleated cell counts. Sequenced by immunoSEQ multiplex PCR; TCRdb stores in-frame clones only, minus some. V and J calls and clone size are as listed in that table; D and trimming were resolved from the DNA. The sample has about 410,000 clones; about 88% are singletons. The chain couples TRBV28 to TRBJ1-2, with 8 positions matching TRBD1. Sequenced input: peripheral blood. The TCR sequence derives from a woman in her forties with COVID-19, enrolled during active disease. In nucleotides, the CDR3 is TGTGCCAGCAGTTTAAGGTCAGGGGGCCCCTATGGCTACACCTTC. Amino acids: CASSLRSGGPYGYTF.